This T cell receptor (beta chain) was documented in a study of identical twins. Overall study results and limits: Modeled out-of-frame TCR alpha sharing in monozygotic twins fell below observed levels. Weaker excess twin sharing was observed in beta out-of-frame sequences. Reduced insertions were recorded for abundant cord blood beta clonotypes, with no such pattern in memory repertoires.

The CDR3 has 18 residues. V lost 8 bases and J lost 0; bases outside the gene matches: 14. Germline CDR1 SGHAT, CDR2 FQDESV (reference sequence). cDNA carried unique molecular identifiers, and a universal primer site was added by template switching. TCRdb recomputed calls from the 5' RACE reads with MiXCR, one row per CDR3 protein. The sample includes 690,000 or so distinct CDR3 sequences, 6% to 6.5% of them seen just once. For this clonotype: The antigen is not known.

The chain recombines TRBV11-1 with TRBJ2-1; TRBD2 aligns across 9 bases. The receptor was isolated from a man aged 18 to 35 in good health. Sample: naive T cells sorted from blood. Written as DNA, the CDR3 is TGTGCCAGCCAAGGAGGTAGCGGGAGACCAAGCTCCTACAATGAGCAGTTCTTC. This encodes CASQGGSGRPSSYNEQFF.